The rows below give T cell receptor beta chains drawn from one sample of a study of T cells in Graves' hyperthyroidism and ophthalmopathy. TCRdb reanalysed the multiplex PCR reads using MiXCR and keeps one entry per CDR3 protein. The table lists approximately 700,000 distinct CDR3 sequences, about 16% of them singletons. Material: blood. Receptor source: a young man with Graves' hyperthyroidism. CDR3s include the opening cysteine and the closing phenylalanine or tryptophan. Each record gives: V gene, CDR3 length, clone size, J gene, D gene, CDR3 DNA, CDR3 protein. A D gene is named only where the DNA matches it firmly. Clone size is not always given. Where it is, it says once, few, many or a class for expanded clones.

v_call: TRBV28; cdr3_length: 18; clone_size: few; j_call: TRBJ1-5; d_call: TRBD1; cdr3_nt: TGTGCCAGCAGTTTATCCCGGGACAGGGGTTGGTGGAATCAGCCCCAGCATTTT; cdr3_aa: CASSLSRDRGWWNQPQHF
v_call: TRBV7-2; cdr3_length: 17; clone_size: few; j_call: TRBJ2-4; d_call: .; cdr3_nt: TGTGCCAGCAGCTTAGGGGGGGGGCCCGTAGCCAAAAACATTCAGTACTTC; cdr3_aa: CASSLGGGPVAKNIQYF
v_call: TRBV7-9; cdr3_length: 15; clone_size: many; j_call: TRBJ2-5; d_call: .; cdr3_nt: TGTGCCAGCAGCTTAGCGGGGTACCGCGCAGAGACCCAGTACTTC; cdr3_aa: CASSLAGYRAETQYF
v_call: TRBV28; cdr3_length: 16; clone_size: .; j_call: TRBJ2-2; d_call: TRBD1; cdr3_nt: TGTGCCAGCAGTTTATCGGACAGGGTAGACACCGGGGAGCTGTTTTTT; cdr3_aa: CASSLSDRVDTGELFF
v_call: TRBV10-3; cdr3_length: 14; clone_size: many; j_call: TRBJ2-7; d_call: TRBD2; cdr3_nt: TGTGCCATCAGTGAGGGACTAGGAGTTTACGAGCAGTACTTC; cdr3_aa: CAISEGLGVYEQYF
v_call: TRBV2; cdr3_length: 10; clone_size: .; j_call: TRBJ2-5; d_call: .; cdr3_nt: TGTGCCAGCAGGGGAAAGACCCAGTACTTC; cdr3_aa: CASRGKTQYF
v_call: TRBV12-3/TRBV12-4; cdr3_length: 12; clone_size: .; j_call: TRBJ1-4; d_call: .; cdr3_nt: TGTGCCAGCAGGGACCTAATCTCTCGGATGTTTTTT; cdr3_aa: CASRDLISRMFF
v_call: TRBV27; cdr3_length: 14; clone_size: few; j_call: TRBJ2-7; d_call: .; cdr3_nt: TGTGCCAGCCGGAGGGGGGCCAGCTCCTACGAGCAGTACTTC; cdr3_aa: CASRRGASSYEQYF
v_call: TRBV6-6; cdr3_length: 15; clone_size: .; j_call: TRBJ1-1; d_call: .; cdr3_nt: TGTGCCAGCAGTTACTCGAGGCAGGGTGACACTGAAGCTTTCTTT; cdr3_aa: CASSYSRQGDTEAFF
v_call: TRBV6-1; cdr3_length: 17; clone_size: many; j_call: TRBJ2-3; d_call: .; cdr3_nt: TGTGCCAGCAGTCCCTTCCGACAGGCAACAAGCACAGATACGCAGTATTTT; cdr3_aa: CASSPFRQATSTDTQYF
v_call: TRBV12-3/TRBV12-4; cdr3_length: 12; clone_size: many; j_call: TRBJ1-1; d_call: .; cdr3_nt: TGTGCCAGCAGTGCAGGGGAAGGTGAAGCTTTCTTT; cdr3_aa: CASSAGEGEAFF
v_call: TRBV28; cdr3_length: 13; clone_size: many; j_call: TRBJ1-4; d_call: .; cdr3_nt: TGTGCCACGGCGGGTTGGGCAAGGGAAAAACTGTTTTTT; cdr3_aa: CATAGWAREKLFF
v_call: TRBV20-1; cdr3_length: 13; clone_size: many; j_call: TRBJ1-1; d_call: .; cdr3_nt: TGCAGTGCCTTACAGGGAGGGGACCCTGAAGCTTTCTTT; cdr3_aa: CSALQGGDPEAFF
v_call: TRBV6-1; cdr3_length: 14; clone_size: many; j_call: TRBJ2-3; d_call: TRBD2; cdr3_nt: TGTGCCAGCAGGATAGCGGGCTTCACAGATACGCAGTATTTT; cdr3_aa: CASRIAGFTDTQYF
v_call: TRBV5-1; cdr3_length: 11; clone_size: .; j_call: TRBJ2-5; d_call: .; cdr3_nt: TGCGCCACCATCCTACGGGAGACCCAGTACTTC; cdr3_aa: CATILRETQYF
v_call: TRBV7-8; cdr3_length: 12; clone_size: many; j_call: TRBJ2-3; d_call: TRBD1; cdr3_nt: TGTGCCAGCAGCTCGTACAGGGGAACGCAGTATTTT; cdr3_aa: CASSSYRGTQYF
v_call: TRBV4-1; cdr3_length: 18; clone_size: few; j_call: TRBJ2-7; d_call: TRBD1; cdr3_nt: TGCGCCAGCAGCCGCTCCTCCTGGGACAGGGGAAGCTCCTACGAGCAGTACTTC; cdr3_aa: CASSRSSWDRGSSYEQYF
v_call: TRBV2; cdr3_length: 14; clone_size: many; j_call: TRBJ2-3; d_call: TRBD2; cdr3_nt: TGTGCCAGCAGGCCTAGCGGGAGTTGGTATACGCAGTATTTT; cdr3_aa: CASRPSGSWYTQYF
v_call: TRBV6-1; cdr3_length: 13; clone_size: many; j_call: TRBJ2-7; d_call: .; cdr3_nt: TGTGCCAGCAGTCCAGGTGGTGGTCTCGAGCAGTACTTC; cdr3_aa: CASSPGGGLEQYF
v_call: TRBV2; cdr3_length: 13; clone_size: many; j_call: TRBJ2-1; d_call: .; cdr3_nt: TGTGCCAGCTCCCTGCGGAGTGACAATGAGCAGTTCTTC; cdr3_aa: CASSLRSDNEQFF
v_call: TRBV5-6; cdr3_length: 15; clone_size: many; j_call: TRBJ2-1; d_call: TRBD2; cdr3_nt: TGTGCCAGCCGACCGGGACTAGCGGCCTACAATGAGCAGTTCTTC; cdr3_aa: CASRPGLAAYNEQFF
v_call: TRBV7-3; cdr3_length: 15; clone_size: .; j_call: TRBJ2-1; d_call: .; cdr3_nt: TGTGCCAGCAGCTCCGGGGGACCTACCTACAATAAGCAGTTCTTC; cdr3_aa: CASSSGGPTYNKQFF
v_call: TRBV18; cdr3_length: 16; clone_size: many; j_call: TRBJ2-3; d_call: .; cdr3_nt: TGTGCCAGCTCACTAGGTCCCGGAGGGTCAACAGATACGCAGTATTTT; cdr3_aa: CASSLGPGGSTDTQYF
v_call: TRBV20-1; cdr3_length: 18; clone_size: many; j_call: TRBJ2-1; d_call: TRBD2; cdr3_nt: TGCAGTGCTAGAGACACATTAGTGAATAGCGGGAGTGGGGATGAGCAGTTCTTC; cdr3_aa: CSARDTLVNSGSGDEQFF
v_call: TRBV28; cdr3_length: 13; clone_size: .; j_call: TRBJ1-3; d_call: .; cdr3_nt: TGTGCCAGCTCAACCCGAACTGGAAACACCATATATTTT; cdr3_aa: CASSTRTGNTIYF
v_call: TRBV6-1; cdr3_length: 14; clone_size: few; j_call: TRBJ1-4; d_call: TRBD1; cdr3_nt: TGTGCCAGCAGTTCGACAGGGGGATATGAAAAACTGTTTTTT; cdr3_aa: CASSSTGGYEKLFF
v_call: TRBV3-1; cdr3_length: 15; clone_size: .; j_call: TRBJ1-2; d_call: .; cdr3_nt: TGTGCCAGCAGCCATCCATCCTCAGCTAACTATGGCTACACCTTC; cdr3_aa: CASSHPSSANYGYTF
v_call: TRBV6-1; cdr3_length: 11; clone_size: .; j_call: TRBJ1-2; d_call: .; cdr3_nt: TGTGCCAGCAGGGACAGTTCTGGCTACACCTTC; cdr3_aa: CASRDSSGYTF
v_call: TRBV6-1; cdr3_length: 16; clone_size: many; j_call: TRBJ2-7; d_call: TRBD2; cdr3_nt: TGTGCCAGCAGAGCCACTCCCGGGACTAGCGCATCCGAGCAGTACTTC; cdr3_aa: CASRATPGTSASEQYF
v_call: TRBV7-6; cdr3_length: 16; clone_size: .; j_call: TRBJ2-1; d_call: TRBD2; cdr3_nt: TGTGCCAGCAGCCGAGGGACTAGCGGGAGTGTATATGAGCAGTTCTTC; cdr3_aa: CASSRGTSGSVYEQFF
v_call: TRBV3-1; cdr3_length: 19; clone_size: many; j_call: TRBJ2-3; d_call: TRBD2; cdr3_nt: TGTGCCAGCAGCCAAGACGGACTAGCGGGAGGGGAAAGCACAGATACGCAGTATTTT; cdr3_aa: CASSQDGLAGGESTDTQYF
v_call: TRBV6-1; cdr3_length: 13; clone_size: many; j_call: TRBJ1-1; d_call: .; cdr3_nt: TGTGCCAGCAGTACGACACCGAACACTGAAGCTTTCTTT; cdr3_aa: CASSTTPNTEAFF
v_call: TRBV11-2; cdr3_length: 14; clone_size: many; j_call: TRBJ2-2; d_call: TRBD1; cdr3_nt: TGTGCCAGCAGCAAAACAGGGGGCACCGGGGAGCTGTTTTTT; cdr3_aa: CASSKTGGTGELFF
v_call: TRBV6-1; cdr3_length: 13; clone_size: many; j_call: TRBJ2-7; d_call: .; cdr3_nt: TGTGCCAGCCAGGGGGGACCAACCTACGAGCAGTACTTC; cdr3_aa: CASQGGPTYEQYF
v_call: TRBV30; cdr3_length: 13; clone_size: many; j_call: TRBJ2-2; d_call: .; cdr3_nt: TGTGCCTGGAGTCTCCCTTACACCGGGGAGCTGTTTTTT; cdr3_aa: CAWSLPYTGELFF
v_call: TRBV11-3; cdr3_length: 15; clone_size: few; j_call: TRBJ2-7; d_call: TRBD2; cdr3_nt: TGTGCCAGCAGCGAAGCGGGACTAGCGTACTACGAGCAGTACTTC; cdr3_aa: CASSEAGLAYYEQYF
v_call: TRBV7-2; cdr3_length: 15; clone_size: .; j_call: TRBJ2-3; d_call: .; cdr3_nt: TGTGCCAGCAGCCCGCGGGGATTTAAAGGAGATACGCAGTATTTT; cdr3_aa: CASSPRGFKGDTQYF
v_call: TRBV15; cdr3_length: 14; clone_size: many; j_call: TRBJ1-1; d_call: .; cdr3_nt: TGTGCCACCAGCAGAGATCGCGGCTCACCTGGAGCTTTCTTT; cdr3_aa: CATSRDRGSPGAFF
v_call: TRBV12-3/TRBV12-4; cdr3_length: 15; clone_size: many; j_call: TRBJ1-1; d_call: .; cdr3_nt: TGTGCCAGCAGTTTAGTCGTTCGGGGGGTCACTGAAGCTTTCTTT; cdr3_aa: CASSLVVRGVTEAFF
v_call: TRBV24-1; cdr3_length: 17; clone_size: .; j_call: TRBJ2-1; d_call: TRBD2; cdr3_nt: TGTGCCACCAGTGACGTGAGCGGGAGGGGATCCTACAATGAGCAGTTCTTC; cdr3_aa: CATSDVSGRGSYNEQFF
v_call: TRBV7-9; cdr3_length: 13; clone_size: many; j_call: TRBJ2-7; d_call: .; cdr3_nt: TGTGCCAGCAGCGCGCCGGGAAGGCCGGAGCAGTACTTC; cdr3_aa: CASSAPGRPEQYF
v_call: TRBV7-9; cdr3_length: 14; clone_size: .; j_call: TRBJ2-7; d_call: TRBD1; cdr3_nt: TGTGCCAGCAGCTCAGAAAAAAGACAGGGAGAGCAGTACTTC; cdr3_aa: CASSSEKRQGEQYF
v_call: TRBV28; cdr3_length: 15; clone_size: many; j_call: TRBJ1-5; d_call: TRBD1; cdr3_nt: TGTGCCAGCAGGAGACAGGGCTATAGCAATCAGCCCCAGCATTTT; cdr3_aa: CASRRQGYSNQPQHF
v_call: TRBV19; cdr3_length: 14; clone_size: .; j_call: TRBJ1-2; d_call: .; cdr3_nt: TGTGCCAGTAGCTTTACAGATATCGCCCATGGCTACACCTTC; cdr3_aa: CASSFTDIAHGYTF
v_call: TRBV7-6; cdr3_length: 16; clone_size: many; j_call: TRBJ2-5; d_call: .; cdr3_nt: TGTGCCAGCAGCTTAGAAGTGACGGGAGTAGGGGAGACCCAGTACTTC; cdr3_aa: CASSLEVTGVGETQYF
v_call: TRBV5-4; cdr3_length: 15; clone_size: .; j_call: TRBJ1-2; d_call: TRBD1; cdr3_nt: TGTGCCAGCAGCCTTCGGACAGGCGTGCCAGATGGCTACACCTTC; cdr3_aa: CASSLRTGVPDGYTF
v_call: TRBV28; cdr3_length: 15; clone_size: many; j_call: TRBJ2-1; d_call: TRBD2; cdr3_nt: TGTGCCAGCAGCCCCGGGACTAGCTCCCCGTTAGAGCAGTTCTTC; cdr3_aa: CASSPGTSSPLEQFF
v_call: TRBV11-3; cdr3_length: 13; clone_size: many; j_call: TRBJ2-7; d_call: .; cdr3_nt: TGTGCCAGCAGCAAGGGCTACACCTACGAGCAGTACTTC; cdr3_aa: CASSKGYTYEQYF
v_call: TRBV9; cdr3_length: 13; clone_size: .; j_call: TRBJ1-4; d_call: .; cdr3_nt: TGTGCCAGCAGCCCCGGAGACACCGAAAAACTGTTTTTT; cdr3_aa: CASSPGDTEKLFF
v_call: TRBV5-4; cdr3_length: 15; clone_size: .; j_call: TRBJ1-2; d_call: .; cdr3_nt: TGTGCCAGCAGCCCGGGACTTAGGACTAACTATGGCTACACCTTC; cdr3_aa: CASSPGLRTNYGYTF
v_call: TRBV4-3; cdr3_length: 14; clone_size: once; j_call: TRBJ1-2; d_call: TRBD1; cdr3_nt: TGCGCCAGCAGCCAAGAAGACAGGGGGCATGGCTACACCTTC; cdr3_aa: CASSQEDRGHGYTF
v_call: TRBV11-3; cdr3_length: 17; clone_size: .; j_call: TRBJ2-7; d_call: TRBD2; cdr3_nt: TGTGCCAGCAGCCAAGATTCGGGGACTAGCGGGATTTACGAGCAGTACTTC; cdr3_aa: CASSQDSGTSGIYEQYF
v_call: TRBV2; cdr3_length: 14; clone_size: many; j_call: TRBJ2-3; d_call: .; cdr3_nt: TGTGCCAGCAGTGAGAACAGTTTCACAGATACGCAGTATTTT; cdr3_aa: CASSENSFTDTQYF